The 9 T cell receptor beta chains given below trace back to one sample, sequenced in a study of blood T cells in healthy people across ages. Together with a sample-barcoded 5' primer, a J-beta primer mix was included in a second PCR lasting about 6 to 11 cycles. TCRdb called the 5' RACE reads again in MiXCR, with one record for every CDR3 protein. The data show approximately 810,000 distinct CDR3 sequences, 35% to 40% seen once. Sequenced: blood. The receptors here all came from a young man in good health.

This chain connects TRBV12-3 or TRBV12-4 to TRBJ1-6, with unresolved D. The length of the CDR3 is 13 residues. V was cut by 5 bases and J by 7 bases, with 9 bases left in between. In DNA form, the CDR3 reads TGTGCCAGCAGTGCCAACAGAAATTCACCCCTCCACTTT. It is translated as CASSANRNSPLHF.

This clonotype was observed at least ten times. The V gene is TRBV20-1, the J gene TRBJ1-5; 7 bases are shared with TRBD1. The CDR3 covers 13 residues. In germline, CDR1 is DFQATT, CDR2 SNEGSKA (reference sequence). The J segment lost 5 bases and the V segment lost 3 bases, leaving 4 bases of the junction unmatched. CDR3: CSARRTGDQPQHF. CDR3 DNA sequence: TGCAGTGCTAGGAGGACAGGAGATCAGCCCCAGCATTTT.

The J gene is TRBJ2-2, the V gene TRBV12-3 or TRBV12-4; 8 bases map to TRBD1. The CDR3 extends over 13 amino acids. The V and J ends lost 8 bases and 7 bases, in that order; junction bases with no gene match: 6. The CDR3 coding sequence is TGTGCCAGCCAACAGGGGGTAATCGGGGAGCTGTTTTTT. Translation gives CASQQGVIGELFF.

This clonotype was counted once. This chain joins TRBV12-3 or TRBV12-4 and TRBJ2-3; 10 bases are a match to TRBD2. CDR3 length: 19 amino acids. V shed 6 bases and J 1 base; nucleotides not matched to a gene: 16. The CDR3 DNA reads TGTGCCAGCAGCCAAACCGGACTAGCGGAGTCCCTCGGCACAGATACGCAGTATTTT. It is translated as CASSQTGLAESLGTDTQYF.

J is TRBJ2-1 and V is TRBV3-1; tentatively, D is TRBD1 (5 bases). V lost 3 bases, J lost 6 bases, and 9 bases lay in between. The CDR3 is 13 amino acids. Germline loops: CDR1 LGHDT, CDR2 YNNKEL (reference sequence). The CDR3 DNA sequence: TGTGCCAGCAGCCACGGACAACCCAATGAGCAGTTCTTC. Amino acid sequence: CASSHGQPNEQFF.

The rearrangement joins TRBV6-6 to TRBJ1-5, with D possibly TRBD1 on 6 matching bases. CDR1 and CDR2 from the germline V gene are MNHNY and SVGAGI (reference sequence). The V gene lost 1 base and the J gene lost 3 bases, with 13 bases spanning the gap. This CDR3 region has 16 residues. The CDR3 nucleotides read TGTGCCAGCAGTTACTGGGGGGGGGCGGTCAATCAGCCCCAGCATTTT. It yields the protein CASSYWGGAVNQPQHF.

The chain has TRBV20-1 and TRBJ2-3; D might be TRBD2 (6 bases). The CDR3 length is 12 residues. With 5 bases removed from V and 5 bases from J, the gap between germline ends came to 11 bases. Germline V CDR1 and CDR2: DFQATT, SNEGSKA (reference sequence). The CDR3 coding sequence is TGCAGTGCTCTCAGGGAGGTAGATACGCAGTATTTT. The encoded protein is CSALREVDTQYF.

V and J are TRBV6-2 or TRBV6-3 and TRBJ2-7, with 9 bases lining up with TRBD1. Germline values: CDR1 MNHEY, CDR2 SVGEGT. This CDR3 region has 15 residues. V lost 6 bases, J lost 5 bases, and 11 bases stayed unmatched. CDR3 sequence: CASSRAGTGTHEQYF. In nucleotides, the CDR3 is TGTGCCAGCAGCCGCGCCGGGACAGGGACCCACGAGCAGTACTTC.

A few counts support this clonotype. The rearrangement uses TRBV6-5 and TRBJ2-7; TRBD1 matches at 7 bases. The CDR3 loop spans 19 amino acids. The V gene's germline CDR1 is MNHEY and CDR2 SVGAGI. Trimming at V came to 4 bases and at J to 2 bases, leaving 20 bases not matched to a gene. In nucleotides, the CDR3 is TGTGCCAGCAGTTTGGTCTCAAGTTACAGGGGTCGGGCAACCTACGAGCAGTACTTC. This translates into CASSLVSSYRGRATYEQYF.